One sample yielded the 12 T cell receptor beta chains listed below, sequenced in a study of blood T cells in healthy people across ages. For the second PCR, which ran for roughly 6 to 11 cycles, a sample-barcoded 5' primer and a J-beta primer mix were used. TCRdb reprocessed the 5' RACE reads via MiXCR and lists one record per CDR3 protein. The repertoire holds about 1.4 million distinct CDR3 sequences, with approximately 59% as singletons. Material for sequencing was blood. These receptors were taken from a man younger than 35 in good health.

The chain employs TRBV6-5 and TRBJ2-1; TRBD2 matches 7 bases. J gave up 5 bases and V 0 bases, and 4 bases lay outside the gene matches. Germline loops: CDR1 MNHEY, CDR2 SVGAGI. The CDR3 has 15 amino acids. The DNA of the CDR3 is TGTGCCAGCAGTTACTCGAGACTAGCCCACAATGAGCAGTTCTTC. It codes for CASSYSRLAHNEQFF.

The V call is TRBV6-2 or TRBV6-3, the J call TRBJ2-7, with 8 bases that match TRBD2. The CDR3 has 15 amino acids. V trimming: 6 bases; J trimming: 4 bases; junction bases outside the gene matches: 11. In germline, CDR1 is MNHEY, CDR2 SVGEGT. CDR3 sequence (DNA): TGTGCCAGCAGCGCCCCGGCTAGCGGGCTTTACGAGCAGTACTTC. This encodes CASSAPASGLYEQYF.

V is TRBV24-1 and J is TRBJ2-7, with 7 bases fitting TRBD1. In germline, CDR1 is KGHDR, CDR2 SFDVKD. J gave up 4 bases and V 3 bases, and 5 bases lay outside the gene matches. This CDR3 region has 14 residues. CDR3 protein: CATSDRQGSYEQYF. The CDR3 nucleotides are TGTGCCACCAGTGATCGACAGGGTAGTTACGAGCAGTACTTC.

CDR3 residues: CSVPGGVLYGYTF. In nucleotides, the CDR3 is TGCAGCGTCCCTGGGGGCGTCCTCTATGGCTACACCTTC. The genes are TRBV29-1 and TRBJ1-2; D is possibly TRBD1 (6 bases). The CDR3 covers 13 residues. V shed 6 bases and J shed 4 bases, with 15 bases lying between them. CDR1 SQVTM and CDR2 ANQGSEA come from the germline V gene. The full variable domain, with the rest looked up from reference TRBV29-1 and TRBJ1-2, is SAVISQKPSRDICQRGTSLTIQCQVDSQVTMMFWYRQQPGQSLTLIATANQGSEATYESGFVIDKFPISRPNLTFSTLTVSNMSPEDSSIYLCSVPGGVLYGYTFGSGTRLTVV.

The V call is TRBV6-1, the J call TRBJ2-7; 8 nucleotides align to TRBD2. Per germline, CDR1 MNHNS and CDR2 SASEGT. CDR3 length equals 15 residues. J gave up 1 base and V 4 bases, and 6 bases lay outside the gene matches. CDR3 nucleotide sequence: TGTGCCAGCAGTGGAGCAGCGGGAGTTTCCTACGAGCAGTACTTC. As protein: CASSGAAGVSYEQYF.

This clonotype was recorded a few times. The chain combines TRBV29-1 with TRBJ1-1, with a tentative D call TRBD1 (6 bases). V was clipped by 2 bases and J by 0 bases, with 13 bases between them. Germline loops: CDR1 SQVTM, CDR2 ANQGSEA. The CDR3 runs to 15 residues. CDR3: CSVEPQGPMNTEAFF. In DNA, the CDR3 is TGCAGCGTTGAACCCCAGGGGCCCATGAACACTGAAGCTTTCTTT.

The chain links TRBV7-9 to TRBJ2-7, with no clear D. The CDR3 spans 12 residues. The V and J ends lost 3 bases and 6 bases respectively, with 9 bases between them. Germline CDR1 SEHNR, CDR2 FQNEAQ (reference sequence). CDR3 in amino acids: CASSLETFEQYF. The CDR3 region has the DNA TGTGCCAGCAGCTTGGAGACATTCGAGCAGTACTTC.

The chain recombines TRBV21-1 with TRBJ2-7. TRBV21-1 is a pseudogene segment. The CDR3 runs to 15 residues. The CDR3 protein is CASSPNDVTNYEQYF. The CDR3 nucleotides read TGTGCCAGCAGCCCCAACGACGTTACCAACTACGAGCAGTACTTC.

The chain uses TRBV25-1 and TRBJ1-2, with D unresolved. Germline CDR1 is MGHDK and CDR2 is SYGVNS. V was pared by 4 bases and J by 8 bases, with 14 bases between. The CDR3 has 13 amino acids. The CDR3 DNA is TGTGCCAGCAGTGGTAAGGAGTCTCGGGGCTACACCTTC. As protein: CASSGKESRGYTF.

The CDR3 spells CASSQAVGQGVGTEAFF. As DNA, the CDR3 is TGTGCCAGCAGCCAAGCCGTCGGGCAGGGGGTTGGTACTGAAGCTTTCTTT. The chain links TRBV14 to TRBJ1-1; 7 bases map to TRBD1. The junction had 13 bases not matched to a gene; V was cut back by 1 base and J by 5 bases. The length of the CDR3 is 17 residues. CDR1 and CDR2 (germline): SGHDN, FVKESK.

The chain combines TRBV12-3 or TRBV12-4 with TRBJ2-7, with TRBD1 matching over 11 bases. Unmatched junction bases numbered 9, after V lost 6 bases and J lost 5 bases. The CDR3 runs to 15 residues. The CDR3 protein is CASSTPDRGPDEQYF. CDR3 nucleotide sequence: TGTGCCAGCAGCACACCGGACAGGGGGCCAGACGAGCAGTACTTC.

This clonotype has just a few counts. The V and J genes are TRBV5-1 and TRBJ1-2; weak D call: TRBD1 (6 bases). Germline values: CDR1 SGHRS, CDR2 YFSETQ. V gave up 2 bases and J gave up 8 bases, with 19 bases separating them. The CDR3 is 15 residues long. The CDR3 region has the DNA TGCGCCAGCAGCTTACTGGACTGGGGGCCCCAGGGCTACACCTTC. Protein product: CASSLLDWGPQGYTF. The full variable domain, rest sourced from reference TRBV5-1 and TRBJ1-2, is KAGVTQTPRYLIKTRGQQVTLSCSPISGHRSVSWYQQTPGQGLQFLFEYFSETQRNKGNFPGRFSGRQFSNSRSEMNVSTLELGDSALYLCASSLLDWGPQGYTFGSGTRLTVV.